Below, one T cell receptor beta chain is given with its context. Antigen unknown. The data derive from a study of T cell repertoires in cytomegalovirus infection. About the study: Matching HLA type, along with CMV infection, was indicated by public TCR beta signatures. Study results and caveats: Dominating the ex vivo response were TCR beta clonotypes that were CMV-specific and HLA-C-restricted. Cumulative frequency (of public TCR beta family members) identified carriers of CMV plus the relevant HLA.

TCRdb used MiXCR to reprocess the reads, holding one entry per CDR3 protein. There are some 180,000 distinct CDR3 sequences in the sample; roughly a fifth occur only once, and around 3.1% lies in the top ten. V was cut by 8 bases and J by 6 bases, with 20 bases left in between. This CDR3 contains 14 residues. Per germline, CDR1 SGHDN and CDR2 FVKESK. This receptor was identified in a human donor in good health (CMV status not recorded). Some clones in this sample may be carry-over from other donors' samples. The sequenced sample consisted of PBMCs. The V call is TRBV14, the J call TRBJ2-7, with D maybe TRBD2 (7 bases). CDR3 sequence (DNA): TGTGCCAGCTCCCTTAGAGGGGGGGCCTCCGAGCAGTACTTC. It is translated as CASSLRGGASEQYF.